These 21 T cell receptor beta chains originate from one sample sequenced in a study of blood T cell repertoires in COVID-19 (dated by TCRdb to the early 2020s). Library preparation employed the immunoSEQ multiplex PCR assay. What TCRdb holds here is the immuneACCESS table cut down to in-frame rearrangements. Part of the clones is not present; checked against another copy, under half of the missing clones reflect an unresolved V gene, and the others are unexplained. The sample records fewer than 400,000 clones, around 90% of which are singletons. The ten largest clones add up to less than 3.5% of the sample. The specimen sequenced was peripheral blood. The receptors were sampled from a woman between 25 and 40 years old with COVID-19, enrolled during active disease.

CDR3 DNA sequence: TGTGCCAGCAGTGAAGCGGGACAGGGGTGGGATGAGCAGTTCTTC. Its translation: CASSEAGQGWDEQFF. The gene calls are TRBV2 and TRBJ2-1; 10 bases are shared with TRBD1. The CDR3 loop spans 15 amino acids. The V gene end was trimmed by 0 bases and the J gene end by 8 bases; junction bases not matched to a gene: 4. Per the germline V gene, CDR1 is SNHLY and CDR2 is FYNNEI.

The rearrangement uses TRBV7-3 and TRBJ2-1, with D perhaps TRBD1 (6 bases). V was clipped by 5 bases and J by 5 bases, with 13 bases between them. Germline V gene lookup returns CDR1 SGHTA and CDR2 FQGTGA. The CDR3 covers 14 residues. The CDR3 DNA reads TGTGCCAGCAGCGCGACGGGACACAACAATGAGCAGTTCTTC. The encoded protein is CASSATGHNNEQFF.

The CDR3 DNA reads TGTGCCAGCAGCCATGCGCCCTCGAACACTGAAGCTTTCTTT. This gives the protein CASSHAPSNTEAFF. The gene calls are TRBV3-1 (or the pseudogene TRBV3-2) and TRBJ1-1; D ambiguous. The CDR3 totals 14 residues. Germline assignment: CDR1 LGHDT and CDR2 YNNKEL (reference sequence). Trimming removed 3 bases from V and 1 base from J, with 9 bases in between.

This chain uses TRBV30 with TRBJ2-3; 10 positions agree with TRBD2. The CDR3 length is 15 residues. The V gene end was trimmed by 1 base and the J gene end by 5 bases; junction bases not matched to a gene: 6. CDR1 is GTSNPN, CDR2 SVGIG, per germline (reference sequence). The CDR3 region is CAWSALAGAGDTQYF. The CDR3 DNA is TGTGCCTGGAGTGCCCTAGCGGGAGCGGGAGATACGCAGTATTTT. Supplemented by reference TRBV30 and TRBJ2-3, the full variable domain reads SQTIHQWPATLVQPVGSPLSLECTVEGTSNPNLYWYRQAAGRGLQLLFYSVGIGQISSEVPQNLSASRPQDRQFILSSKKLLLSDSGFYLCAWSALAGAGDTQYFGPGTRLTVL.

The chain links TRBV2 to TRBJ2-2; the D is unclear. Germline V lookup: CDR1 SNHLY, CDR2 FYNNEI. V was trimmed by 1 base and J by 6 bases, leaving 3 bases between them. This CDR3 has 12 amino acids. CDR3 amino acids: CASSEVSGELFF. The CDR3 region has the DNA TGTGCCAGCAGTGAAGTATCCGGGGAGCTGTTTTTT. Filled out from reference TRBV2 and TRBJ2-2, the complete variable domain reads EPEVTQTPSHQVTQMGQEVILRCVPISNHLYFYWYRQILGQKVEFLVSFYNNEISEKSEIFDDQFSVERPDGSNFTLKIRSTKLEDSAMYFCASSEVSGELFFGEGSRLTVL.

This clone was seen only once. This chain uses TRBV6-5 with TRBJ2-3; D uncertain. This CDR3 spans 13 amino acids. The germline V and J ends were trimmed by 6 bases and 3 bases, with 10 bases remaining between them. The germline CDR1 and CDR2 sequences are MNHEY and SVGAGI. The CDR3: CASRRSRTDTQYF. The CDR3 DNA reads as TGTGCCAGCAGGAGGAGTAGAACAGATACGCAGTATTTT.

V is TRBV11-2 and J is TRBJ2-7; D is possibly TRBD2 (5 bases). The length of the CDR3 is 15 residues. The germline CDR1 and CDR2 sequences are SGHAT and FQNNGV. The germline V and J ends were trimmed by 5 bases and 0 bases, with 14 bases remaining between them. The CDR3 sequence is CASSQPEDGSYEQYF. In DNA, the CDR3 is TGTGCCAGCAGCCAACCGGAGGACGGCTCCTACGAGCAGTACTTC.

The V and J genes are TRBV7-8 and TRBJ1-1; D gene ambiguous. The CDR3 length is 13 residues. CDR1 and CDR2 from the germline V gene are SGHVS and FQNEAQ. Trimming pared 1 base from V and 7 bases from J, leaving 10 bases between. The CDR3 is CASSLVVVSEAFF. The CDR3 nucleotides are TGTGCCAGCAGCTTAGTCGTTGTTAGTGAAGCTTTCTTT.

The chain recombines TRBV2 with TRBJ1-3; 7 nucleotides align to TRBD1. V shed 6 bases and J 4 bases; nucleotides not matched to a gene: 6. The germline V gene encodes CDR1 SNHLY and CDR2 FYNNEI. This CDR3 contains 14 residues. CDR3 DNA sequence: TGTGCCAGCAGCGCTGGGACAGTCGGAAACACCATATATTTT. Encoded protein: CASSAGTVGNTIYF.

The rearrangement links TRBV29-1 to TRBJ2-1, with TRBD1 matching over 8 bases. This CDR3 is built from 13 residues. With V trimmed by 6 bases and J by 9 bases, 10 bases remained unmatched. CDR1 SQVTM and CDR2 ANQGSEA come from the germline V gene. The CDR3 loop reads CSVLTGVVGEQFF. CDR3 coding DNA: TGCAGCGTCCTGACAGGGGTGGTGGGTGAGCAGTTCTTC.

The V and J genes are TRBV3-1 (or the pseudogene TRBV3-2) and TRBJ2-7; the match to TRBD2 covers 12 bases. Germline V gene data show CDR1 as LGHDT and CDR2 as YNNKEL (reference sequence). The CDR3 has 14 amino acids. The V segment lost 1 base and the J segment 6 bases; nucleotides outside the gene matches: 1. CDR3 nucleotides: TGTGCCAGCAGCCAAGGACTAGCGGGAGTCGAGCAGTACTTC. As protein: CASSQGLAGVEQYF.

This rearrangement joins TRBV29-1 to TRBJ1-2; D ambiguous. The CDR3 runs 12 residues. Deletions cut 1 base from V and 7 bases from J, with 10 bases between. Germline CDR1 SQVTM, CDR2 ANQGSEA. This CDR3 reads CSVEVVGVGYTF. Written as DNA, the CDR3 is TGCAGCGTTGAAGTGGTCGGGGTTGGCTACACCTTC.

The chain couples TRBV15 to TRBJ1-2, with D maybe TRBD1 (5 bases). Trimming stripped 0 bases from V and 4 bases from J, with 12 bases between. The germline V gene encodes CDR1 LNHNV and CDR2 YYDKDF (reference sequence). There are 15 residues in the CDR3. CDR3 nucleotides: TGTGCCACCAGCAGAGACAGCGGGGACGGCTATGGCTACACCTTC. This sequence encodes CATSRDSGDGYGYTF.

This clone was detected only once. The chain employs TRBV15 and TRBJ2-1; the D gene is possibly TRBD1 (5 bases). This CDR3 spans 16 amino acids. V lost 4 bases and J 0 bases, leaving 13 bases between the germline ends. From germline, CDR1 is LNHNV and CDR2 YYDKDF (reference sequence). This chain's CDR3 is CATSKGYPSSYNEQFF. The CDR3 DNA follows: TGTGCCACCAGCAAGGGGTACCCCAGCTCCTACAATGAGCAGTTCTTC.

This clone occurred once. The rearrangement uses TRBV5-4 and TRBJ2-2, with a weak D call TRBD1 (5 bases). From germline, CDR1 is SGHNT and CDR2 YYREEE (reference sequence). The CDR3 totals 15 residues. With 4 bases removed from V and 2 bases from J, the gap between germline ends came to 12 bases. The CDR3 is CASSLQGGNTGELFF. The DNA of the CDR3 is TGTGCCAGCAGCCTGCAGGGTGGCAACACCGGGGAGCTGTTTTTT.

The rearrangement links TRBV15 to TRBJ1-6; D might be TRBD1 (6 bases). Germline lookup yields CDR1 LNHNV and CDR2 YYDKDF (reference sequence). Trimming left V 1 base short and J 12 bases short, with 13 bases between. The CDR3 is 14 residues long. The CDR3 region has the DNA TGTGCCACCAGCAGAGTAGGGGACACAAGACCCCTCCACTTT. Its translation is CATSRVGDTRPLHF.

The gene calls are TRBV27 and TRBJ1-5; D is possibly TRBD1 (5 bases). CDR1 and CDR2 from the germline V gene are MNHEY and SMNVEV (reference sequence). The CDR3 runs to 17 residues. The V end was cut by 5 bases, the J end by 0 bases, with 17 bases between. The CDR3, as DNA: TGTGCCAGCAGTCCAACAGGACGGGGGTATAGCAATCAGCCCCAGCATTTT. Translation gives CASSPTGRGYSNQPQHF.

The chain employs TRBV3-1 (or the pseudogene TRBV3-2) and TRBJ1-4; D possibly corresponds to TRBD1 (5 bases). This CDR3 is 13 amino acids long. The V end was cut by 3 bases, the J end by 8 bases, with 10 bases between. Per the germline V gene, CDR1 is LGHDT and CDR2 is YNNKEL (reference sequence). This CDR3 reads CASSHRVTEKLFF. CDR3 nucleotide sequence: TGTGCCAGCAGCCACAGGGTGACGGAAAAACTGTTTTTT.

This chain links TRBV7-6 with TRBJ2-7, with TRBD2 matching over 9 bases. CDR1 and CDR2 from the germline V gene are SGHVS and FNYEAQ. The CDR3 contains 14 residues. V gave up 8 bases and J gave up 3 bases; unmatched junction bases: 8. The chain's CDR3 is CASSEASGDYEQYF. CDR3 in DNA: TGTGCCAGCTCCGAGGCTAGCGGGGACTACGAGCAGTACTTC.

The chain is built from TRBV28 and TRBJ1-1; the match to TRBD1 covers 8 bases. The CDR3 covers 14 residues. With 6 bases clipped from V and 1 base from J, the junction kept 4 bases outside the gene matches. The germline CDR1 and CDR2 sequences are MDHEN and SYDVKM. The CDR3 is CASRKTGANTEAFF. The CDR3 DNA follows: TGTGCCAGCAGGAAGACAGGGGCGAACACTGAAGCTTTCTTT.

The J gene is TRBJ1-1, the V gene TRBV11-2, with 7 bases identical to TRBD1. Germline V gene sequence: CDR1 SGHAT, CDR2 FQNNGV. V dropped 0 bases and J dropped 4; count of bases not matched to a gene: 2. The CDR3 has 14 amino acids. The CDR3 DNA sequence: TGTGCCAGCAGCTTAGAAAGGGGGCCCACTGAAGCTTTCTTT. This translates into CASSLERGPTEAFF.